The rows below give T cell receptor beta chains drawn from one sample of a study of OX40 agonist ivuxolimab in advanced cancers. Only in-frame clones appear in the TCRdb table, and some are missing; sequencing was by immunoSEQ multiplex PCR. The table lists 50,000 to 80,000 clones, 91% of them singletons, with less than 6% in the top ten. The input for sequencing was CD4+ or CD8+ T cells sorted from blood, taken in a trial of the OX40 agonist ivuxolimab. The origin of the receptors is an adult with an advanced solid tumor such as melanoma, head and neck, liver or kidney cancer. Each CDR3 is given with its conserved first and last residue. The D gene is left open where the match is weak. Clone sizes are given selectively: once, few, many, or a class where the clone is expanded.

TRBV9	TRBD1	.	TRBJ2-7	TGTGCCAGCAGCGTTGGGACAGGGTCGGTCGAGCAGTACTTC	CASSVGTGSVEQYF
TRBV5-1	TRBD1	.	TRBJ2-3	TGCGCCAGCACAAGGGACAGGGGCACAGATACGCAGTATTTT	CASTRDRGTDTQYF
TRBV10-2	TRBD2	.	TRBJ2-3	TGCGCCAGCAGTGGGAGGTCCAAGGTGGCTAGCGGGAACACAGATACGCAGTATTTT	CASSGRSKVASGNTDTQYF
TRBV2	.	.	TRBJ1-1	TGTGCCAGCACTAGTGGGTGGGGGGCCACTGAAGCTTTCTTT	CASTSGWGATEAFF
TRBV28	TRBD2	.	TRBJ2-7	TGTGCCAGCAGTTTGGGGTCGGCGGGAGGGAGGTACGAGCAGTACTTC	CASSLGSAGGRYEQYF
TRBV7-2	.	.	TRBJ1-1	TGTGCCAGCAGCTTAGAAAGGGTGAACACTGAAGCTTTCTTT	CASSLERVNTEAFF
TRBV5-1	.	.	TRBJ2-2	TGCGCCAGCAGCTACTACCCTAACACCGGGGAGCTGTTTTTT	CASSYYPNTGELFF
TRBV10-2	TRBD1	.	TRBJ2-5	TGCGCCAGCAGGGGGACAGGGCGTCAAGAGACCCAGTACTTC	CASRGTGRQETQYF
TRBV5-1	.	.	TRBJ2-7	TGCGCCAGCAGGGAAGGGACTCAGCTAGGCGAGCAGTACTTC	CASREGTQLGEQYF
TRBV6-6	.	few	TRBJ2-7	TGTGCCAGCAGTACCGGGTCTTACTACGAGCAGTACTTC	CASSTGSYYEQYF
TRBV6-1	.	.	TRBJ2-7	TGTGCCAGCACCCCGGGTGCCAACTCCTACGAGCAGTACTTC	CASTPGANSYEQYF
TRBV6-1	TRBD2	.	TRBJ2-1	TGTGCCAGCAGTGTCTTTGCGGGACTAGCGGGAGAAGAGCAGTTCTTC	CASSVFAGLAGEEQFF
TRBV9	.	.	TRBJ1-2	TGTGCCAGCACCCGAGGACAGAACTACGCTAACTATGGCTACACCTTC	CASTRGQNYANYGYTF
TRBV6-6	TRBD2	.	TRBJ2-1	TGTGCCAGCATCCTGACTAGCGGGATGAACAATGAGCAGTTCTTC	CASILTSGMNNEQFF
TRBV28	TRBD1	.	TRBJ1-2	TGTGCCAGCAGTTTATGGCTGCCCCATCTAGGGGGCGGGGAGGCTGGCTACACCTTC	CASSLWLPHLGGGEAGYTF
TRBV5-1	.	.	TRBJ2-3	TGCGCCAGCAGTCAGCAAGATACGCAGTATTTT	CASSQQDTQYF
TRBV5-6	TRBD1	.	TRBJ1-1	TGTGCCAGCAGCCCAGGGGGGACTGAAGCTTTCTTT	CASSPGGTEAFF
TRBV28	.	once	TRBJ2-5	TGTGCCAGTACGGCGGGCCAGACCCAGTACTTC	CASTAGQTQYF
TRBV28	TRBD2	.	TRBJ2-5	TGTGCCAGCAGTTTTCGACTAGCGGGACAAGAGACCCAGTACTTC	CASSFRLAGQETQYF
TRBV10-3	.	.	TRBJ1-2	TGTGCCATCAGTGAGTCGCCAGGGCTTGGCTACACCTTC	CAISESPGLGYTF
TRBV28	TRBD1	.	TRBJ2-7	TGTGCCAGCAGTTTGGTGACAGGGGGTCTGAACGAGCAGTACTTC	CASSLVTGGLNEQYF
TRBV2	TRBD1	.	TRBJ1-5	TGTGCCAGCAGGGGACAGACCTATAGCAATCAGCCCCAGCATTTT	CASRGQTYSNQPQHF
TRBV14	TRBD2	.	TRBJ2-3	TGTGCCAGCAGTCCTAGCGGGAGGGCCAAAGATACGCAGTATTTT	CASSPSGRAKDTQYF
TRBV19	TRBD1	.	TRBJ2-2	TGTGCCAGCTGGACAGGGGGCTTCGGGGAGCTGTTTTTT	CASWTGGFGELFF
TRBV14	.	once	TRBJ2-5	TGTGCCAGCAGCCAGGGGTACCAAGAGACCCAGTACTTC	CASSQGYQETQYF
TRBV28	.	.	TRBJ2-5	TGTGCCAGCAGTGACAGGTTGGCCGAGACCCAGTACTTC	CASSDRLAETQYF
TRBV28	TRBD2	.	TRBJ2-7	TGTGCCAGCAGTAGACTAGCGGGGTCCTACGAGCAGTACTTC	CASSRLAGSYEQYF
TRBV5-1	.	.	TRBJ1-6	TGCGCCAGCAGCTCGGGGGAAGGTAATTCACCCCTCCACTTT	CASSSGEGNSPLHF
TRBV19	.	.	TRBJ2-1	TGTGCCAGTAGTATAGACAGGGGGGCTCTAAATGAGCAGTTCTTC	CASSIDRGALNEQFF
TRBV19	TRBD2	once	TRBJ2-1	TGTGCCAGTAGTAATATCTTAGCGGGAGTCAGCGGCAATGAGCAGTTCTTC	CASSNILAGVSGNEQFF
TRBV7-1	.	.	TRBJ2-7	TGTGCCAGCAGCTCCCGTCAAGCAGGTGAGCAGTACTTC	CASSSRQAGEQYF
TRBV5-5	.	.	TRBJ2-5	TGTGCCAGCGTCGAAGGGGCCAGGGAGACCCAGTACTTC	CASVEGARETQYF
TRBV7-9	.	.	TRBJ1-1	TGTGCCAGCAGCTTAGCTGATGGCATGAACACTGAAGCTTTCTTT	CASSLADGMNTEAFF
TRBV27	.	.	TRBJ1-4	TGTGCCAGCAGTTTTCGATCGGATGAAAAACTGTTTTTT	CASSFRSDEKLFF
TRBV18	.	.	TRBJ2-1	TGTGCCAGCTCACTAGGCGGTGAGCAGTTCTTC	CASSLGGEQFF
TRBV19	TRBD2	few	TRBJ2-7	TGTGCCAGTAGTCGACTAGCGGGAGGTATTAAGGGCTCCTACGAGCAGTACTTC	CASSRLAGGIKGSYEQYF
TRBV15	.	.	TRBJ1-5	TGTGCCACCAGCAGATCTAGGGGTGGGGGAAATCAGCCCCAGCATTTT	CATSRSRGGGNQPQHF
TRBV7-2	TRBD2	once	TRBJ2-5	TGTGCCAGCAGCCTTAGCGGGGCCGCGGAGACCCAGTACTTC	CASSLSGAAETQYF
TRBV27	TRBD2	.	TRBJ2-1	TGTGCCAGCAGGAATAGCGGGAGCTACAATGAGCAGTTCTTC	CASRNSGSYNEQFF
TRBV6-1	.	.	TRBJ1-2	TGTGCCAGCAGTGAAGCTGAGGGGCTTGGGAACTATGGCTACACCTTC	CASSEAEGLGNYGYTF
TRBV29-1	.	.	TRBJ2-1	TGCAGCGTTGAACCCCAGGTTGAGCAGTTCTTC	CSVEPQVEQFF
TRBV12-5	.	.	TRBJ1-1	TGTGCTAGTGCTCGCCCAGGGACGGCTGAAGCTTTCTTT	CASARPGTAEAFF
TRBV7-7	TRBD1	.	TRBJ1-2	TGTGCTAGCAGCTTAGCGGTCCAGGGGGAAGACTATGGCTACACCTTC	CASSLAVQGEDYGYTF
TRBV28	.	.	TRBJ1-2	TGTGCCACACTTTCGCAGGGCAACTATGGCTACACCTTC	CATLSQGNYGYTF
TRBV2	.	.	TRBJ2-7	TGTGCCAGCACGACATTAACCTACGAGCAGTACTTC	CASTTLTYEQYF
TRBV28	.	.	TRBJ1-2	TGTGCCAGCACCGAGGGACGGTCGGGCTACACCTTC	CASTEGRSGYTF
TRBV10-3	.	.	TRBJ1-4	TGTGCCATCAGTGGTGGGACGGGGAATGAAAAACTGTTTTTT	CAISGGTGNEKLFF
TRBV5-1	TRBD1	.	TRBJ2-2	TGCGCCAGCAGCTCGGGACAGGGGGCGACTTCTGCCGGGGAGCTGTTTTTT	CASSSGQGATSAGELFF
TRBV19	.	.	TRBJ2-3	TGTGCCAGCCGTAACCTGGAGGATACGCAGTATTTT	CASRNLEDTQYF
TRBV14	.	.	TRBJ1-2	TGTGCCAGCAGCCTTAATCCCAGTAACTATGGCTACACCTTC	CASSLNPSNYGYTF
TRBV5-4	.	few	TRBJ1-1	TGTGCCAGCAGCTTGGGCGGGGGATACACTGAAGCTTTCTTT	CASSLGGGYTEAFF
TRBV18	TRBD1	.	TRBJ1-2	TGTGCCAGCTCAACCGGGACAGGGGTAGGCTACACCTTC	CASSTGTGVGYTF
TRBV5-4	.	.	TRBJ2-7	TGTGCCAGCAGCTTGGGCAACTCCTACGAGCAGTACTTC	CASSLGNSYEQYF
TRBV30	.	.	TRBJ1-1	TGTGCCTGGAGTTCGTGGGGGGGTGTGGACACTGAAGCTTTCTTT	CAWSSWGGVDTEAFF